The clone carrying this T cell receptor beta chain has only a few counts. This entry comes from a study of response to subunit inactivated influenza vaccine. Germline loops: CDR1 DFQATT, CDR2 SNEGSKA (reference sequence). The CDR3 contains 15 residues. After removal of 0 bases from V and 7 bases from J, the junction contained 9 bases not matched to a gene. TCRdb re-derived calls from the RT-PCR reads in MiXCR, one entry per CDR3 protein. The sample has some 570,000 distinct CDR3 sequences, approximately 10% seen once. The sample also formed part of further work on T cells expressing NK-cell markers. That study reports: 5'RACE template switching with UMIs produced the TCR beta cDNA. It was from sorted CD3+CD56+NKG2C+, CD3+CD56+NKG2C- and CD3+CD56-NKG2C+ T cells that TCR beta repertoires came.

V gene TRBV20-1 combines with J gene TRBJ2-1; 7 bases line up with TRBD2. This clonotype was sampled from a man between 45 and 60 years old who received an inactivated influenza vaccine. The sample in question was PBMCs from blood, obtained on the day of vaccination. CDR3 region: CSARDKSSGRNEQFF. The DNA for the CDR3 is TGCAGTGCTAGAGATAAATCTAGCGGAAGAAATGAGCAGTTCTTC.